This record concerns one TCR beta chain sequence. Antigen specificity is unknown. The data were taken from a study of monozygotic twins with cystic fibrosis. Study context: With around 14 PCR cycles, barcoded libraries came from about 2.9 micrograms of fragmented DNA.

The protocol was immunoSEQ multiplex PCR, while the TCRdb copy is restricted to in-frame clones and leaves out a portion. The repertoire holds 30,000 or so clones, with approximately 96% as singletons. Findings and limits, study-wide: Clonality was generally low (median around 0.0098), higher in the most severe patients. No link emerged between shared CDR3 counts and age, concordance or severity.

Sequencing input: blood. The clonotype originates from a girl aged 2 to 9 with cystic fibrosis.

The CDR3 reads CATSRRQRSSYEQYF. The DNA for the CDR3 is TGTGCCACCAGCAGACGACAGAGGAGCTCCTACGAGCAGTACTTC. The chain uses TRBV15 and TRBJ2-7; maybe TRBD1 (5 bases). The CDR3 loop spans 15 amino acids. CDR1 and CDR2 (germline): LNHNV, YYDKDF (reference sequence). V lost 2 bases and J lost 0, with 11 bases in between.